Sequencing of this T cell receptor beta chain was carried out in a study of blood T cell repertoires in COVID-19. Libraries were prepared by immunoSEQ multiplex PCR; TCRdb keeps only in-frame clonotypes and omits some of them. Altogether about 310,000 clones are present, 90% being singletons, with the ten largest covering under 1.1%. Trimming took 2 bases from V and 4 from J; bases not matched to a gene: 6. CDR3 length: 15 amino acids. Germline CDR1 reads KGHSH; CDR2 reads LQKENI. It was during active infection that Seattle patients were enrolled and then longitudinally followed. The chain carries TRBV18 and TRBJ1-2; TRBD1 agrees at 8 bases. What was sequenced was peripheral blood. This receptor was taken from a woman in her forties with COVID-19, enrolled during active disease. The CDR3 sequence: CASSPSTDRGYGYTF. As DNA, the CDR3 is TGTGCCAGCTCACCATCGACCGACAGGGGCTATGGCTACACCTTC.